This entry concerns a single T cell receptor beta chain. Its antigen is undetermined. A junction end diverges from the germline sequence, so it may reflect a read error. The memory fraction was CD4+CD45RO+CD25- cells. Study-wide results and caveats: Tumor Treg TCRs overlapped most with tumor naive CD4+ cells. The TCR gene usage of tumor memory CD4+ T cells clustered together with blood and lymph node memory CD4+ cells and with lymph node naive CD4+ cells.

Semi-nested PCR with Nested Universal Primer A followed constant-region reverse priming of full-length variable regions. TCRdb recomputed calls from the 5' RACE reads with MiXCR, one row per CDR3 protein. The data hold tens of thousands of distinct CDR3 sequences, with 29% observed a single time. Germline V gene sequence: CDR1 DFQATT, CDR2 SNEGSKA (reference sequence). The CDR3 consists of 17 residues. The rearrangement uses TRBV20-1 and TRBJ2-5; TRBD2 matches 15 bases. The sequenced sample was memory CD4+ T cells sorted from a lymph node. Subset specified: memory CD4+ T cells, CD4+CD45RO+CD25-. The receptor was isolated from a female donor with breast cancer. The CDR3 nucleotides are TGCAGTGCTAGAGAGGGACTAGCGGGAGGAGTTCGGGAGACCCAGCACTTC. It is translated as CSAREGLAGGVRETQHF.